This T cell receptor (beta chain) originates from a study of human T cells and chemical hapten exposure. General study findings and limits: Sensitization with DPC brought no change to TCRs above 1 in 1000 in frequency.

TCRdb re-derived calls from the RACE reads in MiXCR, one entry per CDR3 protein. The data show around 120,000 distinct CDR3 sequences, 9% to 14% seen once. The time point: patch test 1, 2 weeks after DPC sensitization. Treatment given: therapeutic diphenylcyclopropenone sensitization with weekly scalp DPC. Sample donors consisted of patients with alopecia, aged 18 to 70 years, who were suitable for DPC. Someone pulled total RNA out of unfractionated whole blood. This clonotype was seen only a few times. Its target is not known. This specimen was whole blood, taken in connection with sensitization to the hapten diphenylcyclopropenone (DPC). The clonotype was recovered from a woman between 45 and 60 years old with alopecia areata. Some clones in this sample may be carry-over from other donors' samples.

CDR3 DNA: TGTGCCAGCAGCAAGGGACTAGCGGCCACAGATACGCAGTATTTT. This translates into CASSKGLAATDTQYF. The rearrangement links TRBV7-7 to TRBJ2-3, with 11 bases identical to TRBD2. Germline values: CDR1 SSHAT, CDR2 FNYEAQ (reference sequence). Trimming removed 5 bases from V and 2 bases from J; junction bases left unmatched: 3. The CDR3 contains 15 residues.